Shown below are 8 T cell receptor beta chains from a single sample sequenced in a study of blood T cell repertoires in COVID-19. Profiling relied on immunoSEQ multiplex PCR, and the TCRdb table lists in-frame clones only, not all of them. Found here are some 120,000 clones, approximately 80% of them singletons; the top ten hold roughly 1.9%. Material for sequencing was peripheral blood. Every receptor here comes from a man between 65 and 85 years old with acute or convalescent COVID-19.

CDR3 nucleotide sequence: TGTGCCAGCAGTTCAGGGGGCGACACAGATACGCAGTATTTT. It is translated as CASSSGGDTDTQYF. The chain is built from TRBV6-4 and TRBJ2-3; TRBD1 agrees at 8 bases. Trimming took 5 bases from V and 2 from J; bases not matched to a gene: 3. In germline, CDR1 is MRHNA, CDR2 SNTAGT. The CDR3 is 14 amino acids.

This clone was observed a few times. Distinct nucleotide sequences in the sample also encode this CDR3. The rearrangement uses TRBV18 and TRBJ1-2; 8 positions agree with TRBD1. The J segment lost 7 bases and the V segment lost 3 bases, leaving 4 bases of the junction unmatched. The CDR3 contains 13 residues. CDR1 and CDR2 (germline): KGHSH, LQKENI. CDR3 bases: TGTGCCAGCTCACCCGGACAGGGCGGTGGCTACACCTTC. Translating gives CASSPGQGGGYTF.

The genes are TRBV7-9 and TRBJ1-2, with TRBD1 matching over 7 bases. The CDR3 runs to 14 residues. Looked up from germline, CDR1 is SEHNR and CDR2 is FQNEAQ (reference sequence). V lost 5 bases and J lost 4; bases outside the gene matches: 7. CDR3 bases: TGTGCCAGCAGCACGGGACAGCTCGGCTATGGCTACACCTTC. Its protein is CASSTGQLGYGYTF.

As for this clone: At the DNA level, this CDR3 is encoded by other sequences in the same sample as well. V usage is TRBV2 and J usage is TRBJ1-3; TRBD1 matches at 7 bases. The CDR3 length is 16 residues. The V and J ends lost 6 bases and 4 bases, in that order; junction bases with no gene match: 12. The V gene's germline CDR1 is SNHLY and CDR2 FYNNEI. The CDR3 protein is CASSLTTGVSGNTIYF. The CDR3 nucleotides are TGTGCCAGCAGCCTAACCACAGGGGTTTCCGGAAACACCATATATTTT.

The chain carries TRBV11-2 and TRBJ2-3; 9 bases map to TRBD2. Germline V gene lookup returns CDR1 SGHAT and CDR2 FQNNGV. After removal of 5 bases from V and 2 bases from J, the junction contained 11 bases not matched to a gene. The CDR3 sequence is 17 residues long. CDR3 in DNA: TGTGCCAGCAGCCCGCGTAGCGGGGGTCTCGCCACAGATACGCAGTATTTT. It encodes CASSPRSGGLATDTQYF.

This chain connects TRBV2 to TRBJ2-1; TRBD1 aligns across 9 bases. V lost 5 bases to trimming and J lost 9 bases; unmatched junction nucleotides: 5. The CDR3 has 13 residues. CDR1 is SNHLY, CDR2 FYNNEI, per germline. Written as DNA, the CDR3 is TGTGCCAGCAGTCGGGGACAGGGAGGTGAGCAGTTCTTC. It yields the protein CASSRGQGGEQFF.

The genes are TRBV3-1 (or the pseudogene TRBV3-2) and TRBJ2-7, with D possibly TRBD2 on 5 matching bases. This CDR3 spans 12 amino acids. Per germline, CDR1 LGHDT and CDR2 YNNKEL (reference sequence). V was trimmed by 4 bases and J by 5 bases, leaving 9 bases between them. DNA of the CDR3: TGTGCCAGCAGCCCCTCCGGGGACGAGCAGTACTTC. Its protein is CASSPSGDEQYF.

The gene calls are TRBV6-5 and TRBJ2-1; D is uncertain. CDR1 MNHEY and CDR2 SVGAGI come from the germline V gene. The CDR3 spans 15 residues. V was cut by 2 bases and J by 1 base, with 9 bases left in between. In DNA form, the CDR3 reads TGTGCCAGCAGTTACGAGCGATCTTCCTACAATGAGCAGTTCTTC. Amino acids: CASSYERSSYNEQFF.